The 15 T cell receptor beta chains in this list originate from one sample, sequenced in a study of CXCR3-negative and CXCR3-positive naive CD8 T cells (dated by TCRdb to the late 2010s). Instrument on record: NextSeq 550. The Human TCR Profiling Kit (MiLaboratory) was used to prepare UMI-labeled 5' RACE TRB cDNA libraries. TCRdb reprocessed the sequencing reads and holds a single record per CDR3 protein sequence, with no DNA. For this sample, the table gives about 50,000 distinct CDR3 sequences. Clones ranked in the top ten supply approximately 0.4% of the sample. The sample was naive CXCR3- CD8+ T cells from blood. According to the study, the label for this sample's cell subset or site signals: CD45RO-CCR7+CD27+CD95- naive CD8+ T cells lacking CXCR3 (TNR3-). These TCRs come from a human donor in good health. Some clones in this sample may be carry-over from other donors' samples.

This chain joins TRBV4-1 and TRBJ2-1; the D gene TCRdb calls, TRBD2, cannot be checked with no DNA. Germline assignment: CDR1 MGHRA and CDR2 YSYEKL. CDR3 length: 17 amino acids. CDR3 sequence reads: CASSRLAGGLVYNEQFF.

The chain carries TRBV2 and TRBJ2-7. The CDR3 runs to 11 residues. Germline lookup yields CDR1 SNHLY and CDR2 FYNNEI. CDR3 residues: CASGSAYEQYF.

The V and J genes are TRBV5-5 and TRBJ2-2; TCRdb returns TRBD1, unconfirmable since there is no DNA. CDR3 length: 17 residues. Germline CDR1 reads SGHKS; CDR2 reads YYEKEE (reference sequence). The CDR3 region is CASSLDLSGQGAGELFF.

This chain connects TRBV28 to TRBJ1-1; TCRdb's D gene call, TRBD1, goes unchecked for lack of DNA. The CDR3 totals 12 residues. Germline assignment: CDR1 MDHEN and CDR2 SYDVKM. The CDR3 region is CASSFPDRVAFF.

This CDR3 is CASSHTGDSLIFYEQYF. V is TRBV7-9 and J is TRBJ2-7; absent DNA, TCRdb's TRBD1 call cannot be checked. This CDR3 comprises 17 residues. The germline V gene has CDR1 SEHNR and CDR2 FQNEAQ (reference sequence).

The chain couples TRBV5-8 to TRBJ2-1. The germline CDR1 and CDR2 sequences are SGHTS and YDEGEE. The CDR3 is 13 residues long. The CDR3 is CASSLEAVAEQFF.

The rearrangement links TRBV20-1 to TRBJ1-5; TCRdb picks TRBD1, but there is no DNA to check that call. CDR3 length equals 15 residues. In germline, CDR1 is DFQATT, CDR2 SNEGSKA (reference sequence). CDR3 amino acids: CSARDPVDTDQPQHF.

The chain recombines TRBV10-3 with TRBJ1-6; TCRdb names TRBD1, which stays unverified in the absence of DNA. The CDR3 length is 17 residues. Germline V CDR1 and CDR2: ENHRY, SYGVKD. CDR3: CAISEVARDRVLSPLHF.

The CDR3 loop is CASSSGTAYSNYGYTF. This chain joins TRBV12-3 or TRBV12-4 and TRBJ1-2. This CDR3 is built from 16 residues.

This chain links TRBV6-2 or TRBV6-3 with TRBJ2-6. Per the germline V gene, CDR1 is MNHEY and CDR2 is SVGEGT. This CDR3 spans 16 amino acids. CDR3 residues: CASSYPQSSGANVLTF.

The CDR3 protein is CASSLDQSLPHEQYF. This rearrangement joins TRBV7-9 to TRBJ2-7. The CDR3 has 15 residues. Germline lookup yields CDR1 SEHNR and CDR2 FQNEAQ (reference sequence).

The genes are TRBV9 and TRBJ2-1. The CDR3 covers 13 residues. CDR1 SGDLS and CDR2 YYNGEE come from the germline V gene. The CDR3 loop reads CASSLDSLNEQFF. The variable domain in full, with the rest retrieved from reference TRBV9 and TRBJ2-1, is DSGVTQTPKHLITATGQRVTLRCSPRSGDLSVYWYQQSLDQGLQFLIQYYNGEERAKGNILERFSAQQFPDLHSELNLSSLELGDSALYFCASSLDSLNEQFFGPGTRLTVL.

The chain combines TRBV20-1 with TRBJ2-1. This CDR3 is 15 amino acids long. Germline V CDR1 and CDR2: DFQATT, SNEGSKA (reference sequence). The CDR3: CSARSTSGYSNEQFF.

The V call is TRBV29-1, the J call TRBJ2-7; the D call from TCRdb, TRBD1, cannot be confirmed without DNA. The CDR3 covers 13 residues. Per germline, CDR1 SQVTM and CDR2 ANQGSEA. CDR3 sequence: CSVEGTRVGEQYF.

The chain is built from TRBV7-9 and TRBJ2-5; TCRdb reports TRBD1, a call that lacks DNA to check it against. This CDR3 is 12 amino acids long. Germline assignment: CDR1 SEHNR and CDR2 FQNEAQ (reference sequence). This chain's CDR3 is CASSSLGETQYF.